The present T cell receptor (beta chain) was sequenced within a study of shared clonotypes between healthy human individuals. Study-level results: Clonotypes shared by all four sorted-subset donors had higher generation probabilities than non-shared clonotypes. A handful of donors shared approximately 5% of their naive CD4 clonotypes.

Comment on this clone: Its antigen is still unknown.

The test was conducted at deep level. Profiling relied on immunoSEQ multiplex PCR, and the TCRdb table lists in-frame clones only, not all of them. Of 1,100,000 or so clones listed, around 78% were seen once; the top ten hold about 0.52%. Study donors comprised healthy, HIV-negative adults devoid of recent acute infection or vaccination. V lost 3 bases and J lost 3, with 9 bases in between. CDR3 size: 13 residues. The germline V gene encodes CDR1 LNHDA and CDR2 SQIVND (reference sequence). The clonotype was recovered from a man younger than 35 in good health. Some clones in this sample may be carry-over from other donors' samples. The rearrangement uses TRBV19 and TRBJ2-7; D is undetermined. Sequenced: memory CD4+ T cells from PBMCs. Documented subset: CD45RA-negative fraction. As DNA, the CDR3 is TGTGCCAGTAGTATTGGGCAGTACTACGAGCAGTACTTC. This sequence encodes CASSIGQYYEQYF.